This is a list of T cell receptor beta chains from one sample in a study of spatial heterogeneity in lung cancer. TCRdb re-derived calls from the 5' RACE reads in MiXCR, one entry per CDR3 protein. The table lists 12,000 to 15,000 distinct CDR3 sequences, almost 8% of them singletons. The specimen was PBMCs, collected at surgery. These receptors came from a female donor with early-stage non-small cell lung cancer. The CDR3 runs from the conserved cysteine through the conserved F or W. Each record gives: clone size, J gene, D gene, V gene, CDR3 protein, CDR3 DNA. The D gene is left open where the match is weak. The size of a clone is reported for some rows only, either as once, few or many, or as a class for expanded clones.

clone_size: many
j_call: TRBJ2-7
d_call: TRBD1
v_call: TRBV7-9
cdr3_aa: CASSVDRGREQYF
cdr3_nt: TGTGCCAGCAGCGTGGACAGGGGACGCGAGCAGTACTTC

clone_size: many
j_call: TRBJ2-1
d_call: TRBD1
v_call: TRBV18
cdr3_aa: CASSPQTGNNEQFF
cdr3_nt: TGTGCCAGCTCACCACAGACAGGGAACAATGAGCAGTTCTTC

clone_size: -
j_call: TRBJ2-1
d_call: -
v_call: TRBV7-9
cdr3_aa: CASSLFSGSGDEQFF
cdr3_nt: TGTGCCAGCAGCTTATTTTCAGGGAGTGGCGATGAGCAGTTCTTC

clone_size: -
j_call: TRBJ1-5
d_call: -
v_call: TRBV5-5
cdr3_aa: CASSLAVLEGQPQHF
cdr3_nt: TGTGCCAGCAGCTTGGCCGTGCTGGAAGGTCAGCCCCAGCATTTT

clone_size: -
j_call: TRBJ2-7
d_call: -
v_call: TRBV5-1
cdr3_aa: CASSLDINSLGYEQYF
cdr3_nt: TGCGCCAGCAGCTTGGATATTAATTCATTGGGTTACGAGCAGTACTTC

clone_size: many
j_call: TRBJ1-2
d_call: -
v_call: TRBV6-5
cdr3_aa: CASSYTTLTGPNYGYTF
cdr3_nt: TGTGCCAGCAGTTACACGACGCTGACAGGTCCTAACTATGGCTACACCTTC

clone_size: many
j_call: TRBJ2-3
d_call: TRBD2
v_call: TRBV5-5
cdr3_aa: CASSSGLAGGTDTQYF
cdr3_nt: TGTGCCAGCAGCTCGGGACTAGCGGGGGGCACAGATACGCAGTATTTT

clone_size: many
j_call: TRBJ1-1
d_call: -
v_call: TRBV11-1
cdr3_aa: CASSLATDAFF
cdr3_nt: TGTGCCAGCAGCTTAGCTACTGACGCTTTCTTT

clone_size: many
j_call: TRBJ1-2
d_call: -
v_call: TRBV7-8
cdr3_aa: CASSLASRGYTF
cdr3_nt: TGTGCCAGCAGCTTAGCGTCCCGGGGCTACACCTTC

clone_size: -
j_call: TRBJ1-6
d_call: -
v_call: TRBV15
cdr3_aa: CATSRVKGGSYNSPLHF
cdr3_nt: TGTGCCACCAGCAGAGTCAAGGGTGGCTCCTATAATTCACCCCTCCACTTT

clone_size: many
j_call: TRBJ2-2
d_call: -
v_call: TRBV18
cdr3_aa: CASSPQESGNTGELFF
cdr3_nt: TGTGCCAGCTCACCACAGGAGTCAGGGAACACCGGGGAGCTGTTTTTT

clone_size: many
j_call: TRBJ1-1
d_call: TRBD1
v_call: TRBV4-3
cdr3_aa: CASSQGDRKFDTEAFF
cdr3_nt: TGCGCCAGCAGCCAAGGGGACAGGAAGTTCGACACTGAAGCTTTCTTT

clone_size: many
j_call: TRBJ2-4
d_call: TRBD1
v_call: TRBV7-2
cdr3_aa: CASSSTGIKNIQYF
cdr3_nt: TGTGCCAGCAGCTCGACAGGGATCAAAAACATTCAGTACTTC

clone_size: -
j_call: TRBJ1-1
d_call: TRBD1
v_call: TRBV30
cdr3_aa: CAWDRGWTEAFF
cdr3_nt: TGTGCCTGGGACAGGGGCTGGACTGAAGCTTTCTTT

clone_size: few
j_call: TRBJ2-6
d_call: TRBD2
v_call: TRBV7-6
cdr3_aa: CASSRTSGLFSGANVLTF
cdr3_nt: TGTGCCAGCAGCCGAACTAGCGGGCTTTTCTCTGGGGCCAACGTCCTGACTTTC

clone_size: many
j_call: TRBJ2-7
d_call: -
v_call: TRBV11-2
cdr3_aa: CASSPWRGTTYEQYF
cdr3_nt: TGTGCCAGCAGCCCCTGGCGGGGCACCACCTACGAGCAGTACTTC

clone_size: -
j_call: TRBJ2-2
d_call: -
v_call: TRBV7-2
cdr3_aa: CASLAGAGELFF
cdr3_nt: TGTGCCAGCTTGGCGGGTGCCGGGGAGCTGTTTTTT

clone_size: -
j_call: TRBJ1-3
d_call: TRBD1
v_call: TRBV28
cdr3_aa: CASSPTGVVGNTIYF
cdr3_nt: TGTGCCAGCAGTCCCACAGGGGTCGTAGGAAACACCATATATTTT

clone_size: many
j_call: TRBJ2-2
d_call: -
v_call: TRBV28
cdr3_aa: CASSLFGGRTGELFF
cdr3_nt: TGTGCCAGCAGTTTATTTGGGGGAAGGACCGGGGAGCTGTTTTTT

clone_size: many
j_call: TRBJ1-1
d_call: TRBD1
v_call: TRBV20-1
cdr3_aa: CSAPGTGRAMNTEAFF
cdr3_nt: TGCAGTGCCCCCGGGACAGGCCGTGCCATGAACACTGAAGCTTTCTTT

clone_size: -
j_call: TRBJ2-3
d_call: -
v_call: TRBV9
cdr3_aa: CASSVDLTAPGTQYF
cdr3_nt: TGTGCCAGCAGCGTAGATCTGACTGCACCAGGGACGCAGTATTTT

clone_size: -
j_call: TRBJ1-4
d_call: -
v_call: TRBV3-1
cdr3_aa: CASEGGYKNEKLFF
cdr3_nt: TGTGCCAGCGAAGGGGGGTATAAGAATGAAAAACTGTTTTTT

clone_size: medium-sized
j_call: TRBJ2-7
d_call: TRBD2
v_call: TRBV2
cdr3_aa: CASSEGTSKSYEQYF
cdr3_nt: TGTGCCAGCAGTGAAGGGACTAGCAAATCCTACGAGCAGTACTTC

clone_size: medium-sized
j_call: TRBJ1-4
d_call: -
v_call: TRBV28
cdr3_aa: CASSLKGQEYPQLFF
cdr3_nt: TGTGCCAGCAGCCTTAAGGGACAAGAGTATCCCCAACTGTTTTTT

clone_size: many
j_call: TRBJ2-7
d_call: -
v_call: TRBV11-2
cdr3_aa: CASSLDSGVTPYEQYF
cdr3_nt: TGTGCCAGCAGCTTAGATTCGGGGGTCACGCCCTACGAGCAGTACTTC

clone_size: medium-sized
j_call: TRBJ2-2
d_call: -
v_call: TRBV7-2
cdr3_aa: CASSLLTNTGELFF
cdr3_nt: TGTGCCAGCAGCTTATTAACCAACACCGGGGAGCTGTTTTTT

clone_size: many
j_call: TRBJ2-7
d_call: -
v_call: TRBV29-1
cdr3_aa: CSVGEQGTEQYF
cdr3_nt: TGCAGCGTTGGGGAACAGGGAACTGAGCAGTACTTC

clone_size: many
j_call: TRBJ1-2
d_call: TRBD1
v_call: TRBV7-9
cdr3_aa: CASSLLSTGDSGYTF
cdr3_nt: TGTGCCAGCAGCTTATTATCGACAGGGGACAGTGGCTACACCTTC

clone_size: many
j_call: TRBJ2-7
d_call: TRBD2
v_call: TRBV3-1
cdr3_aa: CASSQVRLAGATYEQYF
cdr3_nt: TGTGCCAGCAGCCAAGTCCGACTAGCGGGGGCAACCTACGAGCAGTACTTC

clone_size: many
j_call: TRBJ2-1
d_call: -
v_call: TRBV3-1
cdr3_aa: CASSQVYGEQFF
cdr3_nt: TGTGCCAGCAGCCAGGTGTACGGGGAGCAGTTCTTC

clone_size: many
j_call: TRBJ1-2
d_call: -
v_call: TRBV10-3
cdr3_aa: CAISEGLNYGYTF
cdr3_nt: TGTGCCATCAGTGAGGGGCTCAACTATGGCTACACCTTC

clone_size: -
j_call: TRBJ2-1
d_call: -
v_call: TRBV29-1
cdr3_aa: CSVEEDTYNEQFF
cdr3_nt: TGCAGCGTTGAGGAGGATACCTACAATGAGCAGTTCTTC

clone_size: few
j_call: TRBJ2-1
d_call: TRBD2
v_call: TRBV20-1
cdr3_aa: CSAWLAGTYNEQFF
cdr3_nt: TGCAGTGCGTGGCTAGCGGGAACCTACAATGAGCAGTTCTTC

clone_size: many
j_call: TRBJ2-2
d_call: -
v_call: TRBV4-3
cdr3_aa: CASSQEGGWNTGELFF
cdr3_nt: TGCGCCAGCAGCCAAGAGGGGGGCTGGAACACCGGGGAGCTGTTTTTT

clone_size: medium-sized
j_call: TRBJ2-3
d_call: TRBD2
v_call: TRBV14
cdr3_aa: CASSQVSGGTDTQYF
cdr3_nt: TGTGCCAGCAGCCAAGTAAGCGGGGGAACAGATACGCAGTATTTT

clone_size: many
j_call: TRBJ2-3
d_call: -
v_call: TRBV25-1
cdr3_aa: CASSAGQPGTDTQYF
cdr3_nt: TGTGCCAGCAGTGCCGGACAGCCCGGCACAGATACGCAGTATTTT

clone_size: few
j_call: TRBJ1-1
d_call: -
v_call: TRBV12-3/TRBV12-4
cdr3_aa: CASRPTGTLSFF
cdr3_nt: TGTGCCAGCAGACCCACGGGGACCCTTTCTTTCTTT

clone_size: many
j_call: TRBJ1-1
d_call: -
v_call: TRBV5-1
cdr3_aa: CASSLKRAGTNTEAFF
cdr3_nt: TGCGCCAGCAGCTTGAAGAGGGCCGGTACGAACACTGAAGCTTTCTTT

clone_size: many
j_call: TRBJ2-7
d_call: -
v_call: TRBV5-1
cdr3_aa: CASSPWPSDEQYF
cdr3_nt: TGCGCCAGCAGCCCCTGGCCCTCCGACGAGCAGTACTTC

clone_size: many
j_call: TRBJ2-1
d_call: TRBD2
v_call: TRBV2
cdr3_aa: CASSDPSGSYNEQFF
cdr3_nt: TGTGCCAGCAGTGACCCTAGCGGTTCCTACAATGAGCAGTTCTTC